This TCR beta chain was found in a study of cytomegalovirus exposure and HLA in healthy donors. Broader study findings: Presence/absence comparisons presumed near-even sequencing depth among donors. Reports credit the classifier with highly specific, highly sensitive diagnosis of cytomegalovirus status.

V trimming: 2 bases; J trimming: 1 base; junction bases outside the gene matches: 4. This CDR3 region has 15 residues. The germline V gene has CDR1 MDHEN and CDR2 SYDVKM. Amplification used 60 Vbeta primers and 13 Jbeta primers. The repertoire was sequenced with immunoSEQ multiplex PCR; TCRdb's copy has only in-frame clones and lacks some. The sample has about 220,000 clones, about 75% seen once. Notes on this clone: Its antigen is not known.

The rearrangement links TRBV28 to TRBJ1-2, with 7 bases identical to TRBD1. The receptor was isolated from a woman in her twenties or thirties in good health and CMV-seronegative. Sequenced sample: PBMCs. The CDR3 loop is CASSLDRVDNYGYTF. The CDR3 DNA follows: TGTGCCAGCAGTTTAGACAGGGTTGATAACTATGGCTACACCTTC.